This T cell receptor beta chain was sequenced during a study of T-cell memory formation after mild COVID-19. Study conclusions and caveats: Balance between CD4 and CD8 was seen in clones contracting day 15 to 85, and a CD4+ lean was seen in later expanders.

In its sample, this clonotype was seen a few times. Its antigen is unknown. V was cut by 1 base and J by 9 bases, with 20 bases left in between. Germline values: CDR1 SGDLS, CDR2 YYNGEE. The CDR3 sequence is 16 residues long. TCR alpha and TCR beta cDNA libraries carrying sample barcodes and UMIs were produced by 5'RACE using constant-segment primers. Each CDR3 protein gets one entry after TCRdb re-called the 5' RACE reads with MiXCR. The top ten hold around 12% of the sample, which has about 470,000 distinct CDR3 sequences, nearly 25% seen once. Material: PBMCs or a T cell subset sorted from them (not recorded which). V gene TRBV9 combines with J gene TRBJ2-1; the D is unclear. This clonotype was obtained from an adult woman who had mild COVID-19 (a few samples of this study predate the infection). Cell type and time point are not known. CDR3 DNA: TGTGCCAGCAGCGTAAACCCCGCCGTCCAGCGACGTGAGCAGTTCTTC. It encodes CASSVNPAVQRREQFF.